The source of this T cell receptor beta chain is a study of blood T cell repertoires in COVID-19. With 2 bases removed from V and 8 bases from J, the gap between germline ends came to 12 bases. This CDR3 is built from 14 residues. Germline loops: CDR1 SGHVS, CDR2 FNYEAQ. The table came from immunoSEQ multiplex PCR; TCRdb's copy has only in-frame clones and leaves some out. The sample records 88,000 or so clones, 75% to 90% being singletons. V usage is TRBV7-6 and J usage is TRBJ1-4; D gene ambiguous. The sequencing input was peripheral blood. The receptor was isolated from a man aged 60 to 69 with acute or convalescent COVID-19. CDR3 sequence (DNA): TGTGCCAGCAGCTTAACTGGGGAGGGCGAAAAACTGTTTTTT. The encoded protein is CASSLTGEGEKLFF.